This T cell receptor beta chain was found in a study of T-cell reconstitution after alpha-beta-depleted transplantation in children. Findings and caveats of the study: Surviving thymic progenitors and recipient T cells were the source of high TCRbeta diversity at day 60 in some patients. After one year, T-cell counts and TCRbeta diversity mostly came from new T cells.

Regarding this clonotype: Its matching antigen is unknown.

Germline V gene data show CDR1 as SGHVS and CDR2 as FNYEAQ. V was clipped by 5 bases and J by 1 base, with 14 bases between them. The CDR3 totals 15 residues. A TCRbeta library incorporating unique molecular identifiers was prepared. TCRdb independently ran MiXCR on the PCR reads; one entry per CDR3 protein. The table records over 200,000 distinct CDR3 sequences, approximately 8.4% of them present only once. The sequencing used PBMCs, mostly from graft donor cells, collected 360 days after TCRalphabeta/CD19-depleted stem cell transplant. The sequence was obtained from a male patient aged 2 to 10 who had a stem cell transplant for acute myeloid leukemia, so the T cells may come from the graft donor. J is TRBJ2-5 and V is TRBV7-6, with a possible D match to TRBD1 (6 bases). In nucleotides, the CDR3 is TGTGCCAGCAGCCCAACCGGACAGCTCCAAGAGACCCAGTACTTC. Its protein product is CASSPTGQLQETQYF.